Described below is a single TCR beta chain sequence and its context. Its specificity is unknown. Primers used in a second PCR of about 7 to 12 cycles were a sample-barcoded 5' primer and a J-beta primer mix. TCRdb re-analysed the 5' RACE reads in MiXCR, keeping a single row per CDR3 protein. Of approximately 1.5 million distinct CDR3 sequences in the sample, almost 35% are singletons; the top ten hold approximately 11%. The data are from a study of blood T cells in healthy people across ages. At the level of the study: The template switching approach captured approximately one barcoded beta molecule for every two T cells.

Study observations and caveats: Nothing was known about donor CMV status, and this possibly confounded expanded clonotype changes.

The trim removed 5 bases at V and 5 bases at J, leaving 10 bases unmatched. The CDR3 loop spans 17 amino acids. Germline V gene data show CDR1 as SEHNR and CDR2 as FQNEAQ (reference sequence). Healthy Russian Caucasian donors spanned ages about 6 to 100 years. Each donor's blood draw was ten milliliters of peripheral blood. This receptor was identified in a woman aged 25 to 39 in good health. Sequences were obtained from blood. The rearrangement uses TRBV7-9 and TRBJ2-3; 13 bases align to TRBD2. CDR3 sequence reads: CASSPRLAGGLIDTQYF. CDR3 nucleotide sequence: TGTGCCAGCAGCCCGCGACTAGCGGGGGGCCTAATAGATACGCAGTATTTT.